This T cell receptor beta chain was identified during a study of blood T cell repertoires in COVID-19. Study details: Specimens from acute and convalescent COVID-19 originated in the United States, Italy and Spain. The analysed material was cDNA or gDNA that came from T cells, B-cell-depleted T cells, or PBMCs.

How the authors handled the data: Reference gene primer amplification gave nucleated cell count estimates. Measured with immunoSEQ multiplex PCR; TCRdb has only the in-frame clones, and not every one. The V and J calls and clone size were taken over from that table, and D and trimming were inferred from the DNA. The sample shows approximately 240,000 clones, 70% to 90% of them seen only once. What was sequenced was peripheral blood. The clonotype was recovered from a woman aged 18-35 years who had recovered from COVID-19.

CDR3 residues: CASRSSGPPDTQYF. The CDR3 DNA reads as TGTGCCAGCCGCTCTAGCGGGCCCCCAGATACGCAGTATTTT. The chain is built from TRBV19 and TRBJ2-3; TRBD2 matches 8 bases. This CDR3 comprises 14 residues. Germline values: CDR1 LNHDA, CDR2 SQIVND (reference sequence). With 9 bases clipped from V and 4 bases from J, the junction kept 9 bases outside the gene matches.